A selection of T cell receptor beta chains follows, all from one sample in a study of glioma-infiltrating T cells after dendritic cell vaccination. Clones were sequenced by immunoSEQ multiplex PCR, and TCRdb holds only the in-frame ones, with some missing. Of tens of thousands of clones in the sample, 80% to 90% were seen once. The sequences come from blood, collected before dendritic cell vaccination. These receptors were collected from a human donor with glioblastoma. The CDR3 runs from the conserved cysteine through the conserved F or W. A D gene is named only where the DNA matches it firmly. Size tells how often a clone was seen (once, few, many) or the class of an expanded clone, and some rows leave it out.

v_gene,d_gene,j_gene,abundance,CDR3nt,CDR3aa
TRBV5-1,.,TRBJ1-2,.,TGCGCCAGCAGCCCCCTGGGGGGGGTAAACTATGGCTACACCTTC,CASSPLGGVNYGYTF
TRBV7-9,TRBD1,TRBJ1-5,few,TGTGCCAGCAGCTTAGCAAGAGGACAGGGGGGCAATCAGCCCCAGCATTTT,CASSLARGQGGNQPQHF
TRBV19,TRBD2,TRBJ2-5,.,TGTGCCAGTAGCAAACGGCCCCCTCGACTAGCGGGGGGACAAGAGACCCAGTACTTC,CASSKRPPRLAGGQETQYF
TRBV5-5,.,TRBJ2-5,.,TGTGCCAGCAGCTTAGGACTACAAGAGACCCAGTACTTC,CASSLGLQETQYF
TRBV2,TRBD1,TRBJ2-3,.,TGTGCCAGCAGTGAAAGCCAGGGGGCGCCTCCGCAGTATTTT,CASSESQGAPPQYF
TRBV11-2,TRBD1,TRBJ1-5,.,TGTGCCAGCAGCGCGACGGGACAGGTCTTGTGGCAGCCCCAGCATTTT,CASSATGQVLWQPQHF
TRBV5-6,.,TRBJ1-3,.,TGTGCCAGCAGCTTAGTAAGGAGCTCTGGAAACACCATATATTTT,CASSLVRSSGNTIYF
TRBV2,.,TRBJ1-1,few,TGTGCCAGCAACCTGAAAGGGGGCACTGAAGCTTTCTTT,CASNLKGGTEAFF
TRBV10-2,TRBD1,TRBJ2-3,.,TGCGCCAGCAGTGGGACAGGGAGCACAGATACGCAGTATTTT,CASSGTGSTDTQYF
TRBV12-5,TRBD2,TRBJ2-1,.,TGCGCTAGTGGTTTGTCTAGCGGGGGACCTATCGATGAGCAGTTCTTC,CASGLSSGGPIDEQFF
TRBV7-8,.,TRBJ2-7,.,TGTGCCAGCAGCGTGTTTTTGGGGCGCGAGCAGTACTTC,CASSVFLGREQYF
TRBV5-3,.,TRBJ1-2,.,TGTGCCAGAAGCTTGGCTTTGCTGACAGACTATGGCTACACCTTC,CARSLALLTDYGYTF
TRBV9,TRBD2,TRBJ2-1,.,TGTGCCAGCAGCCCAACCGGGACTAGGAACAATGAGCAGTTCTTC,CASSPTGTRNNEQFF
TRBV2,.,TRBJ2-6,.,TGTGCCAGTACCCGGGGGGCGTCTGGGGCCAACGTCCTGACTTTC,CASTRGASGANVLTF
TRBV2,TRBD1,TRBJ2-6,.,TGTGCCAGCAGTGCTACAGGGGGCGCTGGGGCCAACGTCCTGACTTTC,CASSATGGAGANVLTF
TRBV11-2,TRBD1,TRBJ2-7,.,TGTGCCAGCAGCCCACAGGGGTGGGAGCAGTACTTC,CASSPQGWEQYF
TRBV4-1,TRBD1,TRBJ2-3,.,TGCGCCAGCAGCCTACAACAGGGGAGCACAGATACGCAGTATTTT,CASSLQQGSTDTQYF
TRBV5-4,.,TRBJ2-1,.,TGTGCCAGCAGTCCGCCGGGGGTTGGATCCTACAATGAGCAGTTCTTC,CASSPPGVGSYNEQFF
TRBV27,.,TRBJ2-3,few,TGTGCCAGCAGTTTAAGGGCAGGGTTCGCAGATACGCAGTATTTT,CASSLRAGFADTQYF
TRBV2,TRBD2,TRBJ2-1,.,TGTGCCAGCAGTGGAGGACTAGCATCGGATGAGCAGTTCTTC,CASSGGLASDEQFF
TRBV7-2,.,TRBJ2-7,.,TGTGCCAGCAGCTTATCAGGGGCTTCAGACGAGCAGTACTTC,CASSLSGASDEQYF
TRBV30,.,TRBJ2-5,.,TGTGCCTGGAGTGTACTCGTGGAGACCCAGTACTTC,CAWSVLVETQYF
TRBV11-2,.,TRBJ1-4,once,TGTGCCAGCAGCTCCCTCGGGAGGGGAACGGAGGAAAAACTGTTTTTT,CASSSLGRGTEEKLFF
TRBV7-3,TRBD1,TRBJ1-4,.,TGTGCCAGCAGCAATACAGGGGCCCCTAATGAAAAACTGTTTTTT,CASSNTGAPNEKLFF
TRBV11-3,TRBD2,TRBJ2-1,.,TGTGCCAGCACAGGGCTAGCGGAGAATGAGCAGTTCTTC,CASTGLAENEQFF
TRBV19,.,TRBJ2-1,.,TGTGCCAGTAGTATAGGGCAGACCTACAATGAGCAGTTCTTC,CASSIGQTYNEQFF